The clone carrying this T cell receptor beta chain was seen only a few times. Its antigen is as yet unknown. This CDR3 has 16 amino acids. Per the germline V gene, CDR1 is SGHVS and CDR2 is FNYEAQ. Trimming shortened V by 1 base and J by 9 bases, and 19 bases separated the two germline ends. These data come from a study of cytomegalovirus exposure and HLA in healthy donors. Study-wide background: Of all 400 or so donors who were genotyped, roughly 81% belonged to the Caucasian-associated ancestry cluster.

It was with 60 Vbeta and 13 Jbeta primers that the PCR ran. Generated by immunoSEQ multiplex PCR, the TCRdb table keeps only in-frame clones and is missing some. Seen here are approximately 120,000 clones, around 68% observed once, and the top ten hold around 4%. Whole-study results and caveats: A later look showed TCR association rates differing by HLA locus, highest for DRB1 and lowest for HLA-C. Cytomegalovirus-associated status was assigned to 150 or so TCR beta chains.

Material: PBMCs. The clonotype was recovered from a middle-aged man in good health and CMV-seropositive. The rearrangement links TRBV7-6 to TRBJ2-1; TRBD2 might be the D (6 bases). The CDR3 loop is CASSLGVDQRAGEQFF. DNA of the CDR3: TGTGCCAGCAGCTTAGGAGTGGACCAAAGAGCGGGTGAGCAGTTCTTC.